Shown below are 26 T cell receptor beta chains from a single sample sequenced in a study of T cells in Graves' hyperthyroidism and ophthalmopathy. TCR beta CDR3 regions were amplified from RNA. First-round RT-PCR of the TCR CDR3 relied on the HTBI primer set. TCRdb re-derived calls from the multiplex PCR reads in MiXCR, one entry per CDR3 protein. The sample carries around 300,000 distinct CDR3 sequences, approximately 15% recorded once. The source material was blood. All receptors derive from a woman aged 30 to 39 with Graves' hyperthyroidism.

This clonotype came up many times. The rearrangement uses TRBV12-3 or TRBV12-4 and TRBJ1-5; 7 bases match TRBD1. V gave up 1 base and J gave up 5 bases; unmatched junction bases: 8. The CDR3 consists of 16 residues. The CDR3 coding sequence is TGTGCCAGCAGTTTAGGGAGACAGGGAGGCGATCAGCCCCAGCATTTT. Translation: CASSLGRQGGDQPQHF.

This clonotype was seen repeatedly, ten times or more. V is TRBV27 and J is TRBJ2-1; D is unclear. Germline V CDR1 and CDR2: MNHEY, SMNVEV (reference sequence). V dropped 2 bases and J dropped 7 bases, with 15 bases sitting between them. CDR3 size: 15 residues. Here the CDR3 reads CASSLTAYFGNEQFF. For the CDR3, the DNA is TGTGCCAGCAGTTTAACAGCATATTTCGGGAATGAGCAGTTCTTC.

This clonotype was recorded at least ten times. This chain uses TRBV6-2 or TRBV6-3 with TRBJ2-3, with TRBD2 as a possible D gene (5 bases). The CDR3 is 13 residues long. The V end was cut by 10 bases, the J end by 2 bases, with 13 bases between. The germline CDR1 and CDR2 sequences are MNHEY and SVGEGT. Written as DNA, the CDR3 is TGTGCCACCACCGGGGAGTTCACAGATACGCAGTATTTT. Translating it yields CATTGEFTDTQYF.

This clonotype was counted between two and nine times. CDR3 region: CASNRGGLRGMNTEAFF. The CDR3 DNA sequence: TGTGCCAGCAACCGTGGGGGGCTTCGCGGGATGAACACTGAAGCTTTCTTT. The chain employs TRBV5-5 and TRBJ1-1; a possible D gene is TRBD1 (6 bases). The V end was cut by 6 bases, the J end by 0 bases, with 21 bases between. CDR1 SGHKS and CDR2 YYEKEE come from the germline V gene (reference sequence). The CDR3 is 17 amino acids.

This chain's CDR3 is CASSPPGNTGELFF. The CDR3 DNA reads as TGTGCCAGCAGTCCCCCAGGGAACACCGGGGAGCTGTTTTTT. This sequence joins TRBV7-3 and TRBJ2-2; D call uncertain. The germline gives CDR1 SGHTA, CDR2 FQGTGA. CDR3 length: 14 amino acids. The V and J ends lost 6 bases and 1 base respectively, with 9 bases between them.

Many counts were recorded for this clonotype. The genes are TRBV7-2 and TRBJ1-2; D remains ambiguous. CDR3 size: 16 residues. Germline lookup yields CDR1 SGHTA and CDR2 FQGNSA. The V gene lost 4 bases and the J gene lost 3 bases, with 18 bases spanning the gap. This chain's CDR3 is CASSSRAFLGYYGYTF. The CDR3 bases are TGTGCCAGCAGCTCCCGGGCCTTCCTGGGCTACTATGGCTACACCTTC. The full variable domain, with the rest looked up from reference TRBV7-2 and TRBJ1-2, is GAGVSQSPSNKVTEKGKDVELRCDPISGHTALYWYRQSLGQGLEFLIYFQGNSAPDKSGLPSDRFSAERTGGSVSTLTIQRTQQEDSAVYLCASSSRAFLGYYGYTFGSGTRLTVV.

This rearrangement joins TRBV20-1 to TRBJ1-5; D perhaps matches TRBD1 (5 bases). Trimming removed 5 bases from V and 0 bases from J, with 8 bases in between. Germline V CDR1 and CDR2: DFQATT, SNEGSKA (reference sequence). The CDR3 is 13 residues long. CDR3 region: CSAGGVSNQPQHF. The CDR3 DNA is TGCAGTGCTGGGGGGGTTAGCAATCAGCCCCAGCATTTT.

This chain links TRBV25-1 with TRBJ2-7, with 8 bases fitting TRBD2. The V and J ends lost 3 bases and 3 bases, in that order; junction bases with no gene match: 7. The CDR3 has 15 residues. The germline CDR1 and CDR2 sequences are MGHDK and SYGVNS. This chain's CDR3 is CASSEGLGNFYEQYF. Written as DNA, the CDR3 is TGTGCCAGCAGTGAGGGACTAGGCAACTTCTACGAGCAGTACTTC.

As regards this clonotype: A much bigger clone sits one base away, suggesting this may be a read error. The conserved phenylalanine or tryptophan is not found at the CDR3 terminus, so this likely reflects a read error. The rearrangement joins TRBV20-1 to TRBJ2-2; D is unresolved. Trimming shortened V by 6 bases and J by 5 bases, and 16 bases separated the two germline ends. The CDR3 is 14 residues long. Germline V gene lookup returns CDR1 DFQATT and CDR2 SNEGSKA (reference sequence). The CDR3 loop is CSAPMGRRTGELFY. The CDR3 coding sequence is TGCAGTGCCCCAATGGGCAGAAGAACCGGGGAGCTGTTTTAT.

This clonotype was observed at least ten times. This rearrangement joins TRBV20-1 to TRBJ2-7; D is perhaps TRBD1 or TRBD2 (5 bases each). Trimming shortened V by 4 bases and J by 7 bases, and 17 bases separated the two germline ends. The germline CDR1 and CDR2 sequences are DFQATT and SNEGSKA (reference sequence). There are 13 residues in the CDR3. CDR3 nucleotide sequence: TGCAGTGCTACGGGGACGGGACGATGGGAGCAGTACTTC. This gives the protein CSATGTGRWEQYF.

This clonotype was seen a handful of times. J is TRBJ2-3 and V is TRBV27; the match to TRBD1 covers 9 bases. The CDR3 extends over 17 amino acids. Germline V gives CDR1 MNHEY, CDR2 SMNVEV (reference sequence). J lost 1 base, V lost 5 bases, and 10 bases had no gene match. The CDR3 loop reads CASSQRQGGIGTDTQYF. The CDR3 DNA follows: TGTGCCAGCAGTCAACGACAGGGGGGTATCGGCACAGATACGCAGTATTTT.

This clonotype has ten or more counts. The chain employs TRBV28 and TRBJ1-4; 8 bases map to TRBD1. Germline V CDR1 and CDR2: MDHEN, SYDVKM. J lost 7 bases, V lost 5 bases, and 9 bases had no gene match. CDR3 length equals 15 residues. CDR3 loop: CASSGQGYGAEKLFF. CDR3 nucleotides: TGTGCCAGCAGTGGACAGGGTTACGGGGCTGAAAAACTGTTTTTT.

This clonotype was seen a few times. The V and J genes are TRBV28 and TRBJ2-7; no reliable D call. The CDR3 spans 14 residues. Trimming pared 5 bases from V and 2 bases from J, leaving 13 bases between. Germline lookup yields CDR1 MDHEN and CDR2 SYDVKM. The CDR3 loop is CASSGALPPYEQYF. DNA for the CDR3: TGTGCCAGCAGTGGAGCCCTACCACCCTACGAGCAGTACTTC.

V gene TRBV20-1 combines with J gene TRBJ2-3, with 8 bases identical to TRBD1. Per germline, CDR1 DFQATT and CDR2 SNEGSKA (reference sequence). The length of the CDR3 is 14 residues. V dropped 3 bases and J dropped 2; count of bases not matched to a gene: 4. CDR3 loop: CSARGQDNTDTQYF. The DNA of the CDR3 is TGCAGTGCTAGGGGACAGGACAACACAGATACGCAGTATTTT.

In the case of this clonotype: This sequence may be a read error, since a much larger clone differs from it by one base. V is TRBV2 and J is TRBJ1-1; TRBD1 aligns across 7 bases. This CDR3 is 15 amino acids long. Germline V gene data show CDR1 as SNHLY and CDR2 as FYNNEI. The CDR3 here is CASSPEGQRNTEASF. In DNA form, the CDR3 reads TGTGCCAGCAGCCCCGAGGGACAGAGGAACACTGAAGCTTCCTTT.

This clonotype was seen at least ten times. The chain carries TRBV29-1 and TRBJ2-2, with 8 bases matching TRBD1. The ends lost 7 bases at V and 7 bases at J; junction bases unmatched: 5. Germline lookup yields CDR1 SQVTM and CDR2 ANQGSEA. This CDR3 contains 12 residues. For the CDR3, the DNA is TGCAGCGGTGACAGGGGAGGCGGGGAGCTGTTTTTT. It specifies CSGDRGGGELFF.

V usage is TRBV20-1 and J usage is TRBJ2-7, with D perhaps matching TRBD1 (6 bases). Trimming left V 6 bases short and J 8 bases short, with 20 bases between. The CDR3 is made up of 13 amino acids. Germline lookup yields CDR1 DFQATT and CDR2 SNEGSKA (reference sequence). CDR3 sequence reads: CSAPSGTKYQQYF. CDR3 bases: TGCAGTGCCCCGTCCGGGACAAAATACCAGCAGTACTTC.

At least ten counts were recorded for this clonotype. The chain uses TRBV11-2 and TRBJ1-3, with no clear D. CDR1 is SGHAT, CDR2 FQNNGV, per germline. The CDR3 is 14 amino acids. V shed 0 bases and J shed 10 bases, with 13 bases lying between them. The CDR3 DNA sequence: TGTGCCAGCAGCTTAGACCAACTCGTCTATACCATATATTTT. This gives the protein CASSLDQLVYTIYF.

This clonotype has a handful of counts. This chain uses TRBV3-1 with TRBJ1-1, with a weak D call TRBD1 (6 bases). This CDR3 region has 15 residues. Germline-derived CDR1 and CDR2 are LGHDT and YNNKEL (reference sequence). The V and J ends lost 8 bases and 5 bases respectively, with 21 bases between them. Written as DNA, the CDR3 is TGTGCCAGCTCCAAGACAGGATCTTGGGAGACTGAAGCTTTCTTT. Amino acid sequence: CASSKTGSWETEAFF.

This clonotype was recorded many times. This sequence joins TRBV20-1 and TRBJ2-7, with 11 positions matching TRBD2. After removal of 4 bases from V and 3 bases from J, the junction contained 11 bases not matched to a gene. The CDR3 is 16 amino acids. The germline gives CDR1 DFQATT, CDR2 SNEGSKA (reference sequence). This CDR3 reads CSATILAGGDLYEQYF. CDR3 sequence (DNA): TGCAGTGCTACCATCTTAGCGGGAGGGGACCTCTACGAGCAGTACTTC.

This clonotype was recorded a few times. The chain has TRBV20-1 and TRBJ2-1; TRBD2 matches at 11 bases. The CDR3 runs to 17 residues. Germline V CDR1 and CDR2: DFQATT, SNEGSKA (reference sequence). The trim removed 3 bases at V and 7 bases at J, leaving 14 bases unmatched. The CDR3, as DNA: TGCAGTGCTAGTGGTGGGGGTAGCGGGAGGGCCGCTAATGAGCAGTTCTTC. This encodes CSASGGGSGRAANEQFF.

This clonotype was detected many times. The V call is TRBV7-2, the J call TRBJ2-5, with 7 bases that match TRBD2. The germline V gene encodes CDR1 SGHTA and CDR2 FQGNSA. The V gene end was trimmed by 7 bases and the J gene end by 5 bases; junction bases not matched to a gene: 4. This CDR3 is built from 12 residues. Here the CDR3 reads CASKRDGETQYF. CDR3 nucleotide sequence: TGTGCCAGCAAGCGGGATGGCGAGACCCAGTACTTC.

A few counts support this clonotype. The chain joins TRBV12-3 or TRBV12-4 to TRBJ2-7, with D maybe TRBD1 (5 bases). The V end was cut by 11 bases, the J end by 2 bases, with 16 bases between. The CDR3 consists of 13 residues. CDR3 region: CASRRGETYEQYF. The CDR3, as DNA: TGTGCCTCGCGAAGGGGCGAAACCTACGAGCAGTACTTC.

In this sample, this clonotype turned up a few times. The rearrangement uses TRBV20-1 and TRBJ2-3; TRBD2 matches 11 bases. The V and J ends lost 0 bases and 4 bases, in that order; junction bases with no gene match: 6. This CDR3 spans 16 amino acids. Germline V gene lookup returns CDR1 DFQATT and CDR2 SNEGSKA (reference sequence). This chain's CDR3 is CSARDVAGGNPDTQYF. The CDR3 region has the DNA TGCAGTGCTAGAGATGTAGCGGGAGGGAACCCAGATACGCAGTATTTT.

This clonotype was seen more than once but under ten times. The chain has TRBV20-1 and TRBJ2-3; the D is unclear. The germline V gene has CDR1 DFQATT and CDR2 SNEGSKA (reference sequence). The CDR3 consists of 13 residues. V lost 3 bases and J lost 1, with 8 bases in between. The CDR3 DNA sequence: TGCAGTGCTAGTCGGGCGGGCACAGATACGCAGTATTTT. It yields the protein CSASRAGTDTQYF.

This clonotype showed up just a few times. V usage is TRBV2 and J usage is TRBJ1-2; D uncertain. V was clipped by 4 bases and J by 5 bases, with 8 bases between them. The CDR3 length is 12 residues. Germline assignment: CDR1 SNHLY and CDR2 FYNNEI. The CDR3 sequence: CASSGIEYGYTF. DNA of the CDR3: TGTGCCAGCAGTGGTATAGAATATGGCTACACCTTC.